A selection of T cell receptor beta chains follows, all from one sample in a study of blood T cell repertoires in COVID-19. TCRdb keeps only in-frame clones here, not all; method: immunoSEQ multiplex PCR. This sample has about 240,000 clones, with approximately 80% found just once. Sample: peripheral blood. The receptors originated from a woman in her sixties with active or convalescent COVID-19. Both conserved end residues are part of each CDR3.

TRBJ1-2 | TRBV5-1 | CASSQTGLGGYTF
TRBJ1-3 | TRBV28 | CASSLAGVWNTIYF
TRBJ1-3 | TRBV7-8 | CASSLERVPGGNTIYF
TRBJ2-2 | TRBV9 | CASSATSGSTGELFF
TRBJ2-3 | TRBV28 | CASSSLRLAGGPDSDTQYF
TRBJ2-5 | TRBV3-1/TRBV3-2 | CASRRLGYNQETQYF
TRBJ2-7 | TRBV3-1/TRBV3-2 | CASSQDGQDYEQYF
TRBJ2-3 | TRBV5-1 | CASSLSDTTDTQYF
TRBJ2-3 | TRBV6-2/TRBV6-3 | CASSPDRVTQYF
TRBJ1-1 | TRBV5-1 | CASSRPGTGSTEAFF
TRBJ1-6 | TRBV7-9 | CASSFGQRSSYNSPLHF
TRBJ2-1 | TRBV19 | CASSMNSGGYNEQFF
TRBJ2-7 | TRBV30 | CAWSVRWSGDGGGSYEQYF
TRBJ2-1 | TRBV5-1 | CASSFSAGLRNEQFF
TRBJ2-1 | TRBV7-2 | CASSLDWGGEYNEQFF
TRBJ1-2 | TRBV21-1 | CASPLGDNYGYTF
TRBJ2-2 | TRBV14 | CASSQARTGSGELFF
TRBJ2-5 | TRBV3-1/TRBV3-2 | CASSPAGGRLQETQYF
TRBJ2-3 | TRBV7-2 | CASSLAAGGTDTQYF
TRBJ1-1 | TRBV7-9 | CASSLDSITEAFF
TRBJ2-7 | TRBV27 | CASSSPGGNEQYF
TRBJ2-6 | TRBV9 | CASSMPGSGANVLTF
TRBJ2-1 | TRBV5-6 | CASSAGQGPYNEQFF
TRBJ2-1 | TRBV6-2/TRBV6-3 | CASSPGTIYNEQFF
TRBJ1-3 | TRBV3-1/TRBV3-2 | CASSHTAGNTIYF
TRBJ1-5 | TRBV5-1 | CASSLDGGSPNQPQHF
TRBJ2-3 | TRBV13 | CASSLGLAGETLTDTQYF